Presented here are 22 T cell receptor beta chains from one specimen sequenced in a study of human T cells and chemical hapten exposure. TCRdb reanalysed the RACE reads using MiXCR and keeps one entry per CDR3 protein. The sample shows roughly 380,000 distinct CDR3 sequences, roughly 4.6% of them seen only once. As to time point: pre-sensitization, week 0. Specified treatment: therapeutic diphenylcyclopropenone sensitization with weekly scalp DPC. The sample consisted of whole blood, taken in connection with sensitization to the hapten diphenylcyclopropenone (DPC). The receptors derive from a woman in her 50s with alopecia areata. Some clones in this sample may be carry-over from other donors' samples.

The chain joins TRBV3-1 to TRBJ1-6; 7 bases are shared with TRBD1. With V trimmed by 2 bases and J by 8 bases, 3 bases remained unmatched. Germline V lookup: CDR1 LGHDT, CDR2 YNNKEL (reference sequence). CDR3 length: 14 residues. The CDR3 DNA reads as TGTGCCAGCAGCCAACGGGACAGCTATTCACCCCTCCACTTT. Translated, it gives CASSQRDSYSPLHF.

Many counts were recorded for this clonotype. The genes are TRBV29-1 and TRBJ1-5, with a tentative D call TRBD1 (5 bases). Germline V gene data show CDR1 as SQVTM and CDR2 as ANQGSEA. The ends were cut back, 4 bases at V and 4 bases at J, with 11 bases in the middle. The CDR3 loop spans 13 amino acids. Here the CDR3 DNA reads TGCAGCGTTGGGGAGGGGCAAAATCAGCCCCAGCATTTT. Translation: CSVGEGQNQPQHF.

This clonotype was observed at least ten times. This sequence joins TRBV5-8 and TRBJ2-7, with D possibly matching TRBD1 (5 bases). CDR3 length: 13 amino acids. Trimming cost V 7 bases and J 0 bases, with 11 bases left between them. Germline CDR1 and CDR2: SGHTS and YDEGEE. CDR3 protein: CASAPTASYEQYF. For the CDR3, the DNA is TGTGCCAGCGCTCCGACAGCCTCCTACGAGCAGTACTTC. The full variable domain, its missing parts supplied by reference TRBV5-8 and TRBJ2-7, is EAGVTQSPTHLIKTRGQQATLRCSPISGHTSVYWYQQALGLGLQFLLWYDEGEERNRGNFPPRFSGRQFPNYSSELNVNALELEDSALYLCASAPTASYEQYFGPGTRLTVT.

The table lists this clonotype with many counts. The chain has TRBV5-1 and TRBJ1-4, with TRBD1 matching over 9 bases. The V gene's germline CDR1 is SGHRS and CDR2 YFSETQ. V shed 4 bases, J shed 5 bases, and the junction held 3 bases outside the gene matches. The CDR3 length is 14 residues. Here the CDR3 DNA reads TGCGCCAGCAGCACCGGGACAGGGAATGAAAAACTGTTTTTT. Encoded protein: CASSTGTGNEKLFF.

In its sample, this clonotype was seen many times. The chain employs TRBV12-3 or TRBV12-4 and TRBJ2-6; no clear D gene. This CDR3 comprises 17 residues. Trimming took 8 bases from V and 1 from J, leaving 18 bases between them. The CDR3 sequence is CASAHTIHSSGANVLTF. The DNA for the CDR3 is TGTGCCAGCGCCCACACTATTCATTCTTCTGGGGCCAACGTCCTGACTTTC.

This clonotype was seen a handful of times. Here the CDR3 DNA reads TGTGCCAGCAGCCCCGCGACAGGGGTGAGCAATCAGCCCCAGCATTTT. Amino acids: CASSPATGVSNQPQHF. The rearrangement uses TRBV7-2 and TRBJ1-5; 8 bases line up with TRBD1. J was trimmed by 1 base and V by 5 bases; bases with no gene match: 7. This CDR3 contains 16 residues. Per germline, CDR1 SGHTA and CDR2 FQGNSA.

CDR3: CASSHLAGAWYEQYF. In nucleotides, the CDR3 is TGTGCCAGCAGCCATCTAGCGGGGGCTTGGTACGAGCAGTACTTC. The V call is TRBV3-1, the J call TRBJ2-7, with 10 nucleotides matching TRBD2. J lost 4 bases, V lost 3 bases, and 6 bases had no gene match. Per the germline V gene, CDR1 is LGHDT and CDR2 is YNNKEL (reference sequence). CDR3 length: 15 amino acids.

Turning to this clonotype: Possible read error: a much larger clone is one base away. The DNA of the CDR3 is TGTGCCAACAGCTCGACAGGACGCACAGATACGCAGTATTTT. It yields the protein CANSSTGRTDTQYF. The chain links TRBV7-9 to TRBJ2-3, with a weak D call TRBD1 (6 bases). This CDR3 is built from 14 residues. The V gene's germline CDR1 is SEHNR and CDR2 FQNEAQ (reference sequence).

This rearrangement joins TRBV29-1 to TRBJ2-1; 14 nucleotides agree with TRBD2. The CDR3 is 16 amino acids. In germline, CDR1 is SQVTM, CDR2 ANQGSEA. CDR3 sequence: CGISGLAGGVGNEQFF. CDR3 bases: TGCGGCATATCCGGACTAGCGGGAGGAGTGGGCAATGAGCAGTTCTTC.

This clonotype has at least ten counts. The genes are TRBV29-1 and TRBJ2-6; weak D call: TRBD1 (6 bases). The CDR3 contains 17 residues. Trimming left V 4 bases short and J 0 bases short, with 16 bases between. Germline values: CDR1 SQVTM, CDR2 ANQGSEA. The CDR3 coding sequence is TGCAGCGTTGGTCTCGGGACATGGAGCTCTGGGGCCAACGTCCTGACTTTC. This gives the protein CSVGLGTWSSGANVLTF.

This clonotype has at least ten counts. The chain couples TRBV7-2 to TRBJ1-6, with TRBD1 matching 7 bases. The CDR3 is 17 amino acids. Germline V lookup: CDR1 SGHTA, CDR2 FQGNSA. The ends lost 0 bases at V and 0 bases at J; junction bases unmatched: 2. CDR3 loop: CASSLAGQSSYNSPLHF. As DNA, the CDR3 is TGTGCCAGCAGCTTAGCGGGACAGAGCTCCTATAATTCACCCCTCCACTTT.

This clonotype showed up many times. The V and J genes are TRBV9 and TRBJ2-1, with D perhaps matching TRBD1 (5 bases). The V gene lost 7 bases and the J gene lost 6 bases, with 14 bases spanning the gap. The CDR3 consists of 13 residues. Germline V gene sequence: CDR1 SGDLS, CDR2 YYNGEE. DNA of the CDR3: TGTGCCAGCGCTAGGGGCTTCTTCAATGAGCAGTTCTTC. This gives the protein CASARGFFNEQFF.

Of note for this clonotype: A much larger clonotype is one base distant, so this may be a read error. The chain combines TRBV20-1 with TRBJ2-7, with D uncertain. CDR1 and CDR2 from the germline V gene are DFQATT and SNEGSKA (reference sequence). The CDR3 runs to 13 residues. CDR3 nucleotides: TGCAGTGCTAGGGAAGGGATTCCCTACGAGGAGTACTTC. It translates to CSAREGIPYEEYF.

This chain links TRBV29-1 with TRBJ2-7, with TRBD1 matching over 9 bases. The V segment lost 6 bases and the J segment 3 bases; nucleotides outside the gene matches: 6. Germline V CDR1 and CDR2: SQVTM, ANQGSEA. The CDR3 covers 13 residues. The CDR3 protein is CSVVRTGDYEQYF. The CDR3 nucleotides read TGCAGCGTGGTGCGGACAGGGGACTACGAGCAGTACTTC.

This clonotype was detected only a few times. The genes are TRBV27 and TRBJ2-7; 11 bases are a match to TRBD1. The germline V gene encodes CDR1 MNHEY and CDR2 SMNVEV (reference sequence). Trimming took 7 bases from V and 9 from J; bases not matched to a gene: 14. The CDR3 has 15 amino acids. CDR3 in DNA: TGTGCCAGCAACCTGGGAGGACAGGGGGCTACTAGGCAGTACTTC. It yields the protein CASNLGGQGATRQYF.

This clonotype was observed a handful of times. V and J are TRBV11-2 and TRBJ2-3; D may correspond to TRBD1 or TRBD2 (6 bases each). In germline, CDR1 is SGHAT, CDR2 FQNNGV. The CDR3 extends over 17 amino acids. Trimming shortened V by 0 bases and J by 0 bases, and 13 bases separated the two germline ends. In DNA, the CDR3 is TGTGCCAGCAGCTTAGACTCGGGGGCTACTAGCACAGATACGCAGTATTTT. This codes for CASSLDSGATSTDTQYF.

A note on this clonotype: A read error may explain this, as a much larger clone is one base away. The rearrangement links TRBV12-3 or TRBV12-4 to TRBJ1-1; D unclear. The CDR3 totals 11 residues. The V gene lost 3 bases and the J gene lost 3 bases, with 2 bases spanning the gap. CDR3 loop: CASSFDTEAFF. The CDR3 nucleotides read TGTGCCAGCAGTTTCGACACTGAAGCTTTCTTT.

J is TRBJ1-4 and V is TRBV28; TRBD1 is a possible D gene (6 bases). The germline CDR1 and CDR2 sequences are MDHEN and SYDVKM. The V end was cut by 10 bases, the J end by 4 bases, with 13 bases between. This CDR3 contains 13 residues. The CDR3 DNA sequence: TGTGCCATTCGGGACACCGTTAATGAAAAACTGTTTTTT. Translation: CAIRDTVNEKLFF.

Only a few counts were recorded for this clonotype. The CDR3 loop reads CASSQGGYGTGELFF. For the CDR3, the DNA is TGTGCCAGCAGCCAAGGGGGTTACGGTACCGGGGAGCTGTTTTTT. V is TRBV3-1 and J is TRBJ2-2; D not resolved. Trimming removed 1 base at V and 5 bases at J, with 11 bases between. The CDR3 has 15 residues. Germline V CDR1 and CDR2: LGHDT, YNNKEL (reference sequence).

This clonotype was seen repeatedly, ten times or more. The chain uses TRBV3-1 and TRBJ1-2; D gene uncertain. V lost 2 bases, J lost 8 bases, and 9 bases lay in between. This CDR3 has 12 amino acids. Germline CDR1 is LGHDT and CDR2 is YNNKEL (reference sequence). This CDR3 reads CASSQQTRGYTF. The CDR3, as DNA: TGTGCCAGCAGCCAACAAACCCGAGGCTACACCTTC. Full variable domain (outside the CDR3, taken from reference TRBV3-1 and TRBJ1-2): DTAVSQTPKYLVTQMGNDKSIKCEQNLGHDTMYWYKQDSKKFLKIMFSYNNKELIINETVPNRFSPKSPDKAHLNLHINSLELGDSAVYFCASSQQTRGYTFGSGTRLTVV.

In the case of this clonotype: It may be a read error: a sequence one base away is much more abundant. The chain couples TRBV28 to TRBJ1-4; tentative D call: TRBD1 (5 bases). Germline values: CDR1 MDHEN, CDR2 SYDVKM. V dropped 6 bases and J dropped 7 bases, with 9 bases sitting between them. CDR3 length equals 12 residues. Here the CDR3 DNA reads TGTGCCAGCAGGCGAGGGGTTGAAAAACTGTTTTTT. Its translation: CASRRGVEKLFF.

This clonotype was seen more than once but under ten times. This chain connects TRBV4-2 to TRBJ2-1, with a weak D call TRBD2 (7 bases). The V end was cut by 0 bases, the J end by 8 bases, with 20 bases between. Germline V gene data show CDR1 as LGHNA and CDR2 as YNFKEQ. The CDR3 is made up of 17 amino acids. CDR3 protein: CASSQDPLRGGRDEQFF. CDR3 sequence (DNA): TGTGCCAGCAGCCAAGACCCCCTAAGGGGGGGCCGAGATGAGCAGTTCTTC.